Shown below are 24 T cell receptor beta chains from a single sample sequenced in a study of T cell responses to AZD1222 COVID-19 vaccine. Here immunoSEQ multiplex PCR was the method, and the copy in TCRdb shows in-frame clones only, minus some. The data hold roughly 160,000 clones, with 80% to 95% observed a single time. Sequenced material: peripheral blood, taken on day 0 of AZD1222 vaccination. The source of these receptors is an adult in good health.

This clone appeared once. The V call is TRBV7-9, the J call TRBJ2-2, with D unclear. Germline CDR1 and CDR2: SEHNR and FQNEAQ (reference sequence). Trimming left V 2 bases short and J 9 bases short, with 10 bases between. The CDR3 has 13 residues. The CDR3 region is CASSLMVGRELFF. CDR3 nucleotides: TGTGCCAGCAGCTTAATGGTCGGCCGGGAGCTGTTTTTT.

Comment on this clone: Other nucleotide sequences in the sample specify the same CDR3. This chain joins TRBV11-2 and TRBJ1-1; D uncertain. V was pared by 3 bases and J by 0 bases, with 5 bases between. This CDR3 contains 13 residues. Germline assignment: CDR1 SGHAT and CDR2 FQNNGV. DNA for the CDR3: TGTGCCAGCAGCTTCGAAGTGAACACTGAAGCTTTCTTT. It translates to CASSFEVNTEAFF. The full variable domain, in which reference TRBV11-2 and TRBJ1-1 provide the parts outside the CDR3, is EAGVAQSPRYKIIEKRQSVAFWCNPISGHATLYWYQQILGQGPKLLIQFQNNGVVDDSQLPKDRFSAERLKGVDSTLKIQPAKLEDSAVYLCASSFEVNTEAFFGQGTRLTVV.

This clone turned up a few times. J is TRBJ2-1 and V is TRBV29-1; TRBD1 matches 7 bases. The CDR3 runs 14 residues. Per the germline V gene, CDR1 is SQVTM and CDR2 is ANQGSEA. The V segment lost 2 bases and the J segment 7 bases; nucleotides outside the gene matches: 8. CDR3 protein: CSVERGQSGNEQFF. Here the CDR3 DNA reads TGCAGCGTTGAAAGGGGGCAAAGTGGAAATGAGCAGTTCTTC.

CDR3 DNA: TGTGCCAGCAGCGTCACAGGGGCGAAGAATGAAAAACTGTTTTTT. It codes for CASSVTGAKNEKLFF. The chain joins TRBV11-2 to TRBJ1-4; 7 bases are a match to TRBD1. The CDR3 sequence is 15 residues long. The ends lost 5 bases at V and 5 bases at J; junction bases unmatched: 8. In germline, CDR1 is SGHAT, CDR2 FQNNGV.

The rearrangement joins TRBV6-4 to TRBJ1-5; D not resolved. V was shortened by 5 bases and J by 1 base, with 18 bases between the two germline ends. CDR1 MRHNA and CDR2 SNTAGT come from the germline V gene. The CDR3 has 17 residues. Here the CDR3 reads CASSRAHMRRSNQPQHF. CDR3 DNA: TGTGCCAGCAGTCGGGCCCACATGCGGAGGAGCAATCAGCCCCAGCATTTT.

J is TRBJ2-7 and V is TRBV5-6; D gene ambiguous. Germline CDR1 is SGHDT and CDR2 is YYEEEE. Trimming removed 3 bases at V and 3 bases at J, with 13 bases between. The CDR3 sequence is 14 residues long. CDR3 DNA: TGTGCCAGCAGCTACCCCTCGGTGGGCTACGAGCAGTACTTC. Protein: CASSYPSVGYEQYF.

The chain joins TRBV11-2 to TRBJ2-2; perhaps TRBD1 as D (5 bases). There are 11 residues in the CDR3. V gave up 2 bases and J gave up 16 bases, with 11 bases separating them. Germline lookup yields CDR1 SGHAT and CDR2 FQNNGV. This CDR3 is CASSLKGVWFF. In nucleotides, the CDR3 is TGTGCCAGCAGCTTAAAAGGGGTCTGGTTTTTT.

V and J are TRBV5-5 and TRBJ1-3, with TRBD1 matching over 7 bases. CDR1 is SGHKS and CDR2 is YYEKEE in the germline V gene (reference sequence). Trimming at V came to 0 bases and at J to 4 bases, leaving 1 base not matched to a gene. The CDR3 runs 14 residues. For the CDR3, the DNA is TGTGCCAGCAGCTTGGTGACAGGGGGAAACACCATATATTTT. This gives the protein CASSLVTGGNTIYF.

The chain carries TRBV5-1 and TRBJ1-4, with TRBD1 as a possible D gene (5 bases). The length of the CDR3 is 15 residues. V lost 2 bases to trimming and J lost 0 bases, with 8 bases between them. Germline V gene lookup returns CDR1 SGHRS and CDR2 YFSETQ. CDR3 loop: CASSLQESTNEKLFF. DNA of the CDR3: TGCGCCAGCAGCTTACAGGAGTCAACTAATGAAAAACTGTTTTTT. Full variable domain (rest looked up from reference TRBV5-1 and TRBJ1-4): KAGVTQTPRYLIKTRGQQVTLSCSPISGHRSVSWYQQTPGQGLQFLFEYFSETQRNKGNFPGRFSGRQFSNSRSEMNVSTLELGDSALYLCASSLQESTNEKLFFGSGTQLSVL.

The V and J genes are TRBV24-1 and TRBJ2-7; D possibly uses TRBD1 or TRBD2 (5 bases each). CDR3 length: 16 amino acids. V was trimmed by 8 bases and J by 4 bases, leaving 23 bases between them. Germline assignment: CDR1 KGHDR and CDR2 SFDVKD. The chain's CDR3 is CATKPVGRVRTYEQYF. In DNA, the CDR3 is TGTGCCACCAAGCCCGTGGGGCGCGTTAGGACTTACGAGCAGTACTTC.

This sequence joins TRBV6-5 and TRBJ1-2, with a tentative D call TRBD1 (6 bases). The CDR3 contains 14 residues. Germline CDR1 and CDR2: MNHEY and SVGAGI. V lost 6 bases, J lost 8 bases, and 19 bases lay in between. Here the CDR3 DNA reads TGTGCCAGCAGACTACGGAAACAGGGAGAGGGCTACACCTTC. Protein sequence: CASRLRKQGEGYTF.

This clone occurred once. The chain links TRBV4-1 to TRBJ2-3; D is unresolved. The V and J ends lost 1 base and 0 bases respectively, with 11 bases between them. The length of the CDR3 is 16 residues. Germline loops: CDR1 MGHRA, CDR2 YSYEKL. CDR3 sequence: CASSQGARLSTDTQYF. For the CDR3, the DNA is TGCGCCAGCAGCCAAGGGGCTAGATTAAGCACAGATACGCAGTATTTT.

The CDR3 bases are TGTGCCACCTCGACAGGGGGTAAAACCACCGGGGAGCTGTTTTTT. The encoded protein is CATSTGGKTTGELFF. V usage is TRBV18 and J usage is TRBJ2-2; TRBD1 agrees at 9 bases. Trimming cost V 10 bases and J 4 bases; bases outside gene matches: 10. The CDR3 covers 15 residues. Germline CDR1 KGHSH, CDR2 LQKENI.

The J gene is TRBJ2-1, the V gene TRBV5-4, with 8 nucleotides matching TRBD1. The germline gives CDR1 SGHNT, CDR2 YYREEE (reference sequence). The V and J ends lost 3 bases and 5 bases, in that order; junction bases with no gene match: 10. The CDR3 totals 16 residues. The CDR3 DNA reads as TGTGCCAGCAGCTGGCCGGACAGGGAAGAGAACAATGAGCAGTTCTTC. Translation gives CASSWPDREENNEQFF.

The chain recombines TRBV5-4 with TRBJ1-2; D not resolved. Between the trimmed V and J ends, which lost 1 base and 0 bases, there was a span of 7 bases. CDR1 and CDR2 (germline): SGHNT, YYREEE (reference sequence). The CDR3 loop spans 14 amino acids. The CDR3 DNA is TGTGCCAGCAGCTTGAAAGGAACTAACTATGGCTACACCTTC. This encodes CASSLKGTNYGYTF.

This chain links TRBV4-1 with TRBJ2-3, with 7 bases aligning to TRBD2. The length of the CDR3 is 15 residues. The J segment lost 6 bases and the V segment lost 0 bases, leaving 6 bases of the junction unmatched. Germline CDR1 and CDR2: MGHRA and YSYEKL. The CDR3: CASSQEGGRWDTQYF. The CDR3, as DNA: TGCGCCAGCAGCCAAGAGGGAGGGAGATGGGATACGCAGTATTTT.

The rearrangement uses TRBV18 and TRBJ1-5, with 9 nucleotides matching TRBD1. CDR1 KGHSH and CDR2 LQKENI come from the germline V gene. The ends lost 3 bases at V and 0 bases at J; junction bases unmatched: 6. This CDR3 comprises 17 residues. CDR3 DNA: TGTGCCAGCTCACCCATCGGACAGGGGCATAGCAATCAGCCCCAGCATTTT. It encodes CASSPIGQGHSNQPQHF.

This clone has just one count. This sequence joins TRBV3-1 (or the pseudogene TRBV3-2) and TRBJ2-3; the D is unclear. There are 15 residues in the CDR3. The germline V gene has CDR1 LGHDT and CDR2 YNNKEL (reference sequence). Trimming removed 0 bases from V and 0 bases from J, with 7 bases in between. CDR3 in DNA: TGTGCCAGCAGCCAAGATTTGAGTAGCACAGATACGCAGTATTTT. The encoded protein is CASSQDLSSTDTQYF.

The gene calls are TRBV5-1 and TRBJ2-6; D is unresolved. The CDR3 covers 15 residues. The V end lost 0 bases, the J end lost 4 bases, and 8 bases lay between the germline ends. The germline gives CDR1 SGHRS, CDR2 YFSETQ. CDR3 sequence reads: CASSLEVTGANVLTF. Here the CDR3 DNA reads TGCGCCAGCAGCTTGGAGGTTACGGGGGCCAACGTCCTGACTTTC.

The V and J genes are TRBV14 and TRBJ1-2; the D is unclear. V lost 0 bases to trimming and J lost 2 bases, with 13 bases between them. The CDR3 covers 16 residues. The V gene's germline CDR1 is SGHDN and CDR2 FVKESK. The chain's CDR3 is CASSQDRMRANYGYTF. The CDR3, as DNA: TGTGCCAGCAGCCAAGATCGCATGAGGGCAAACTATGGCTACACCTTC.

The CDR3 loop reads CASSLGRGDSNSPLHF. The CDR3 DNA sequence: TGTGCCAGCAGCTTAGGGAGGGGTGATAGTAATTCACCCCTCCACTTT. The gene calls are TRBV7-9 and TRBJ1-6, with D possibly TRBD1 on 5 matching bases. In germline, CDR1 is SEHNR, CDR2 FQNEAQ (reference sequence). The CDR3 covers 16 residues. The germline V and J ends were trimmed by 1 base and 6 bases, with 13 bases remaining between them.

In DNA, the CDR3 is TGTGCCTGGCGCCCGGGAAGGGGTGGCGGTCAGCCCCAGCATTTT. Its translation is CAWRPGRGGGQPQHF. The V and J genes are TRBV30 and TRBJ1-5; maybe TRBD1 (5 bases). CDR3 length equals 15 residues. Germline-derived CDR1 and CDR2 are GTSNPN and SVGIG (reference sequence). The V end lost 5 bases, the J end lost 6 bases, and 20 bases lay between the germline ends.

The DNA for the CDR3 is TGCGCCAGCAGGGCAGGGGGTCTGAATGAGCAGTTCTTC. Protein product: CASRAGGLNEQFF. This rearrangement joins TRBV5-1 to TRBJ2-1; the match to TRBD1 covers 7 bases. Germline values: CDR1 SGHRS, CDR2 YFSETQ. The CDR3 length is 13 residues. The ends lost 5 bases at V and 7 bases at J; junction bases unmatched: 6.

The V gene is TRBV19, the J gene TRBJ1-6; 7 nucleotides match TRBD1. The germline CDR1 and CDR2 sequences are LNHDA and SQIVND (reference sequence). V was clipped by 5 bases and J by 13 bases; unmatched bases: 23. The CDR3 length is 18 residues. This CDR3 reads CASSQTTGTASPIPPLHF. CDR3 nucleotide sequence: TGTGCCAGTAGTCAGACTACCGGGACAGCAAGTCCAATTCCCCCCCTCCACTTT.